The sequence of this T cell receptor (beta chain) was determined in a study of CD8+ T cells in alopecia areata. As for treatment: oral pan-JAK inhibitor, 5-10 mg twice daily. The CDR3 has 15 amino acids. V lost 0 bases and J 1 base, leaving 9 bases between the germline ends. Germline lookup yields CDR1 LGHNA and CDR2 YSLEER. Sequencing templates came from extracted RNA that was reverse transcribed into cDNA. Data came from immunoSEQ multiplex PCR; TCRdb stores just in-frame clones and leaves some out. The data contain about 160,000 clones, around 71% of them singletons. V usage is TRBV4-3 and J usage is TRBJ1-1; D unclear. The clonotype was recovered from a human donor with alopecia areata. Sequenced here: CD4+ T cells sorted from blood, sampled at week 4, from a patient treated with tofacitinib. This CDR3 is CASSQEAAQNTEAFF. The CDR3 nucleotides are TGCGCCAGCAGCCAAGAGGCGGCACAGAACACTGAAGCTTTCTTT.